The clone carrying this TCR beta chain was counted a single time. The data originate from a study of blood T cell repertoires in COVID-19. The wider study: Both acute and convalescent COVID-19 samples were obtained from the United States, Italy and Spain. From T cells, B-cell-depleted T cells, or PBMCs came the material, which was cDNA or gDNA.

The CDR3 runs 16 residues. The V gene end was trimmed by 0 bases and the J gene end by 4 bases; junction bases not matched to a gene: 6. Germline loops: CDR1 LNHNV, CDR2 YYDKDF (reference sequence). In the original processing: Researchers report that nucleated cell counts were estimated from reference gene primer amplification. Sequencing was performed with immunoSEQ multiplex PCR; in TCRdb, only in-frame clones are kept and a portion is missing. V and J calls plus clone size are reproduced from that table; the DNA served to infer D and trimming. The data hold 80,000 to 95,000 clones, with 65% to 90% observed a single time.

The sample taken for sequencing was peripheral blood. This chain connects TRBV15 to TRBJ2-5, with TRBD2 matching 9 bases. This sequence was found in an elderly man with acute or convalescent COVID-19. The CDR3 sequence: CATSREGGRERETQYF. The DNA of the CDR3 is TGTGCCACCAGCAGAGAAGGCGGGAGGGAAAGAGAGACCCAGTACTTC.